These 28 T cell receptor beta chains came from one sample sequenced in a study of regulatory T cells in long-lasting Graves disease. Building the TCR beta libraries relied on iRepertoire HTBI primers, and CDR3 regions underwent Arm-PCR. TCRdb reanalysed the multiplex PCR reads using MiXCR and keeps one entry per CDR3 protein. The table has over 350,000 distinct CDR3 sequences, approximately 16% seen once; the top ten hold roughly 7.7%. Time point reported: newly diagnosed GD, antithyroid drugs for less than 3 months. The TCR library used RNA extracted from PBMCs. The sample was also linked to a second study, of T cells in Graves' hyperthyroidism and ophthalmopathy.

The sample was peripheral blood mononuclear cells (PBMCs), taken at new diagnosis, from a patient treated with antithyroid drugs. The receptor set was obtained from a woman between 35 and 50 years old with Graves disease.

This clonotype was recorded many times. This chain connects TRBV28 to TRBJ1-5; D remains ambiguous. V was pared by 4 bases and J by 6 bases, with 10 bases between. The CDR3 has 13 residues. The germline V gene has CDR1 MDHEN and CDR2 SYDVKM. The CDR3 sequence is CASSSPSTQPQHF. The CDR3 DNA follows: TGTGCCAGCAGTTCACCGTCAACTCAGCCCCAGCATTTT. Based on the CDR3 plus reference TRBV28 and TRBJ1-5, the full variable domain is DVKVTQSSRYLVKRTGEKVFLECVQDMDHENMFWYRQDPGLGLRLIYFSYDVKMKEKGDIPEGYSVSREKKERFSLILESASTNQTSMYLCASSSPSTQPQHFGDGTRLSIL.

This rearrangement joins TRBV7-3 to TRBJ2-2, with TRBD2 matching 10 bases. The CDR3 is 17 residues long. The germline gives CDR1 SGHTA, CDR2 FQGTGA. J lost 4 bases, V lost 5 bases, and 10 bases had no gene match. In nucleotides, the CDR3 is TGTGCCAGCAGCCAGATCCCTAGCGGGAGTGGCACCGGGGAGCTGTTTTTT. Translated: CASSQIPSGSGTGELFF.

This clonotype was detected many times. V and J are TRBV11-2 and TRBJ2-7; tentative D call: TRBD1 (6 bases). Germline loops: CDR1 SGHAT, CDR2 FQNNGV. This CDR3 spans 15 amino acids. V lost 4 bases, J lost 6 bases, and 19 bases lay in between. The CDR3 loop reads CASSSPSRGSFEQYF. CDR3 DNA sequence: TGTGCCAGCAGCTCCCCCAGCAGGGGATCTTTCGAGCAGTACTTC.

This sequence joins TRBV6-5 and TRBJ2-7; 11 bases fit TRBD2. The CDR3 spans 16 residues. V lost 2 bases and J lost 0; bases outside the gene matches: 3. Germline loops: CDR1 MNHEY, CDR2 SVGAGI. The CDR3 nucleotides are TGTGCCAGCAGTTACGATACTAGCGGGAGCTCCTACGAGCAGTACTTC. Its protein is CASSYDTSGSSYEQYF.

This clonotype has at least ten counts. This CDR3 reads CASSEGVDRLNTNTGELFF. The CDR3 DNA sequence: TGTGCCAGCAGTGAAGGTGTCGACAGACTTAATACCAACACCGGGGAGCTGTTTTTT. The chain carries TRBV6-2 or TRBV6-3 and TRBJ2-2; D may be TRBD1 (5 bases). Germline CDR1 reads MNHEY; CDR2 reads SVGEGT. The V and J ends lost 5 bases and 2 bases respectively, with 24 bases between them. The CDR3 loop spans 19 amino acids.

J is TRBJ2-1 and V is TRBV5-6; 9 positions match TRBD1. This CDR3 contains 17 residues. The germline V gene has CDR1 SGHDT and CDR2 YYEEEE. The V segment lost 1 base and the J segment 8 bases; nucleotides outside the gene matches: 13. In DNA, the CDR3 is TGTGCCAGCAGCTTGAAGACAGGGGGGGCACGGGTTGATGAGCAGTTCTTC. Protein: CASSLKTGGARVDEQFF. Based on the CDR3 plus reference TRBV5-6 and TRBJ2-1, the full variable domain is DAGVTQSPTHLIKTRGQQVTLRCSPKSGHDTVSWYQQALGQGPQFIFQYYEEEERQRGNFPDRFSGHQFPNYSSELNVNALLLGDSALYLCASSLKTGGARVDEQFFGPGTRLTVL.

This clonotype was detected a few times. This chain connects TRBV6-1 to TRBJ1-2; possibly TRBD1 for D (6 bases). V was pared by 5 bases and J by 4 bases, with 20 bases between. The CDR3 length is 16 residues. CDR1 and CDR2 (germline): MNHNS, SASEGT. The CDR3 is CASSLQRGGGAYGYTF. The CDR3 DNA reads as TGTGCCAGCAGTCTACAACGCGGGGGGGGGGCCTATGGCTACACCTTC.

This chain links TRBV5-1 with TRBJ2-5, with TRBD1 identical over 7 bases. V shed 3 bases and J 4 bases; nucleotides not matched to a gene: 6. Per the germline V gene, CDR1 is SGHRS and CDR2 is YFSETQ. The CDR3 is 14 residues long. The chain's CDR3 is CASSSGTALETQYF. The DNA of the CDR3 is TGCGCCAGCAGCTCCGGGACAGCTCTAGAGACCCAGTACTTC.

This clonotype came up many times. This CDR3 reads CASSSGAKGPQYF. CDR3 nucleotides: TGTGCCAGCAGTTCCGGGGCCAAGGGGCCCCAGTACTTC. The gene calls are TRBV28 and TRBJ2-5; D may correspond to TRBD1 or TRBD2 (5 bases each). CDR1 and CDR2 (germline): MDHEN, SYDVKM. The CDR3 has 13 amino acids. V was shortened by 4 bases and J by 9 bases, with 15 bases between the two germline ends.

In its sample, this clonotype was seen many times. This chain connects TRBV7-2 to TRBJ1-2; TRBD1 matches at 8 bases. CDR3 size: 15 residues. V trimming: 5 bases; J trimming: 6 bases; junction bases outside the gene matches: 11. Germline CDR1 reads SGHTA; CDR2 reads FQGNSA. The CDR3 sequence: CASSPEGTGSDGYTF. In nucleotides, the CDR3 is TGTGCCAGCAGCCCAGAAGGGACAGGATCGGATGGCTACACCTTC. Looking up the rest from reference TRBV7-2 and TRBJ1-2 gives the full variable domain: GAGVSQSPSNKVTEKGKDVELRCDPISGHTALYWYRQSLGQGLEFLIYFQGNSAPDKSGLPSDRFSAERTGGSVSTLTIQRTQQEDSAVYLCASSPEGTGSDGYTFGSGTRLTVV.

This clonotype was counted at least ten times. The rearrangement uses TRBV28 and TRBJ1-3; a possible D gene is TRBD1 (6 bases). Trimming pared 7 bases from V and 3 bases from J, leaving 13 bases between. The CDR3 length is 14 residues. From germline, CDR1 is MDHEN and CDR2 SYDVKM. The CDR3 protein is CASNEGGGGNTIYF. DNA of the CDR3: TGTGCCAGCAATGAAGGGGGTGGTGGAAACACCATATATTTT.

The rearrangement links TRBV19 to TRBJ2-7; the D gene is possibly TRBD2 (6 bases). Trimming shortened V by 3 bases and J by 4 bases, and 10 bases separated the two germline ends. Germline V gene lookup returns CDR1 LNHDA and CDR2 SQIVND (reference sequence). This CDR3 is 13 amino acids long. CDR3 protein: CASSMGSGYEQYF. The DNA of the CDR3 is TGTGCCAGTAGTATGGGTAGCGGATACGAGCAGTACTTC.

This clonotype was picked up a small number of times. This chain uses TRBV4-1 with TRBJ1-5, with TRBD1 matching over 7 bases. Germline lookup yields CDR1 MGHRA and CDR2 YSYEKL. The CDR3 runs 15 residues. The junction had 5 bases not matched to a gene; V was cut back by 4 bases and J by 2 bases. CDR3 amino acids: CASSRQGGGNQPQHF. The DNA of the CDR3 is TGCGCCAGCAGCCGACAGGGTGGAGGCAATCAGCCCCAGCATTTT.

The chain uses TRBV3-1 and TRBJ2-1; the D is unclear. CDR3 length: 16 residues. Germline V gene lookup returns CDR1 LGHDT and CDR2 YNNKEL (reference sequence). The V and J ends lost 0 bases and 6 bases respectively, with 15 bases between them. The DNA for the CDR3 is TGTGCCAGCAGCCAAGATCTATTAGAGTCTTCCAATGAGCAGTTCTTC. Amino acids: CASSQDLLESSNEQFF.

This clonotype was detected ten times or more. J is TRBJ2-7 and V is TRBV15; unclear D gene. With 2 bases removed from V and 7 bases from J, the gap between germline ends came to 9 bases. This CDR3 spans 12 amino acids. The germline V gene encodes CDR1 LNHNV and CDR2 YYDKDF (reference sequence). The CDR3 sequence is CATSRPLREQYF. In nucleotides, the CDR3 is TGTGCCACCAGCAGACCCCTTAGGGAGCAGTACTTC.

This clonotype was observed a handful of times. V and J are TRBV10-2 and TRBJ2-1, with TRBD2 matching over 11 bases. Looked up from germline, CDR1 is WSHSY and CDR2 is SAAADI. The CDR3 consists of 14 residues. Trimming took 6 bases from V and 9 from J; bases not matched to a gene: 7. The CDR3 sequence is CASRVSGRGGEQFF. The CDR3 coding sequence is TGCGCCAGCAGGGTTAGCGGGAGGGGAGGTGAGCAGTTCTTC.

About this clonotype itself: A much larger clone lies a single base off, so this may be a read error. The chain uses TRBV19 and TRBJ2-7; 11 nucleotides align to TRBD2. Trimming cost V 8 bases and J 6 bases; bases outside gene matches: 18. The CDR3 is 17 amino acids. Germline V CDR1 and CDR2: LNHDA, SQIVND (reference sequence). The CDR3 sequence is CASGHWGTSGISREQYF. The CDR3 coding sequence is TGTGCCAGTGGTCATTGGGGGACTAGCGGTATATCCCGCGAGCAGTACTTC.

This clonotype has a handful of counts. The V call is TRBV6-5, the J call TRBJ1-4; 7 bases are shared with TRBD1. The CDR3 sequence is 14 residues long. Unmatched junction bases numbered 2, after V lost 4 bases and J lost 3 bases. Per germline, CDR1 MNHEY and CDR2 SVGAGI. DNA for the CDR3: TGTGCCAGCAGTTCCGGGACAGCTAATGAAAAACTGTTTTTT. Translated: CASSSGTANEKLFF.

This clonotype showed up many times. This chain uses TRBV7-2 with TRBJ2-2; 8 bases are shared with TRBD2. V lost 5 bases to trimming and J lost 7 bases; unmatched junction nucleotides: 15. Looked up from germline, CDR1 is SGHTA and CDR2 is FQGNSA. The CDR3 totals 17 residues. The CDR3 coding sequence is TGTGCCAGCAGCATAAGAGTCAGCGGGAGACCCCACGGGGAGCTGTTTTTT. This encodes CASSIRVSGRPHGELFF. Complete variable domain (other parts from reference TRBV7-2 and TRBJ2-2): GAGVSQSPSNKVTEKGKDVELRCDPISGHTALYWYRQSLGQGLEFLIYFQGNSAPDKSGLPSDRFSAERTGGSVSTLTIQRTQQEDSAVYLCASSIRVSGRPHGELFFGEGSRLTVL.

The V and J genes are TRBV24-1 and TRBJ2-7, with D tentatively TRBD2 (5 bases). The CDR3 runs to 15 residues. Germline V gene sequence: CDR1 KGHDR, CDR2 SFDVKD. V dropped 4 bases and J dropped 4 bases, with 16 bases sitting between them. This CDR3 is CATSDGPGEGYEQYF. CDR3 coding DNA: TGTGCCACCAGTGACGGGCCCGGGGAAGGGTACGAGCAGTACTTC.

This clonotype appeared many times. CDR3 nucleotides: TGTGCCAGCAGCTTAGGACCCGTTACTAGCGGACGACACTACAATGAGCAGTTCTTC. Translation: CASSLGPVTSGRHYNEQFF. This chain uses TRBV7-9 with TRBJ2-1; 8 bases agree with TRBD2. CDR1 is SEHNR and CDR2 is FQNEAQ in the germline V gene (reference sequence). This CDR3 comprises 19 residues. Trimming cost V 1 base and J 3 bases; bases outside gene matches: 14.

This clonotype was detected ten times or more. The chain couples TRBV7-9 to TRBJ2-5; TRBD1 aligns across 8 bases. The CDR3 is made up of 14 amino acids. The V gene end was trimmed by 5 bases and the J gene end by 3 bases; junction bases not matched to a gene: 5. CDR1 and CDR2 (germline): SEHNR, FQNEAQ (reference sequence). This chain's CDR3 is CASSPKDREETQYF. The DNA for the CDR3 is TGTGCCAGCAGCCCAAAGGACAGGGAAGAGACCCAGTACTTC.

The V and J genes are TRBV28 and TRBJ2-4; D is unclear. CDR3 length: 13 residues. Trimming cost V 6 bases and J 3 bases, with 9 bases left between them. CDR1 and CDR2 from the germline V gene are MDHEN and SYDVKM. CDR3 in DNA: TGTGCCAGCAGAAAAACGAACAAAAACATTCAGTACTTC. Its protein is CASRKTNKNIQYF.

At least ten counts were recorded for this clonotype. The chain uses TRBV27 and TRBJ2-1, with D unclear. The CDR3 is 13 residues long. Germline CDR1 and CDR2: MNHEY and SMNVEV (reference sequence). The V end was cut by 6 bases, the J end by 8 bases, with 14 bases between. CDR3 sequence reads: CASRSLGIYEQFF. CDR3 sequence (DNA): TGTGCCAGCAGATCCTTAGGGATCTATGAGCAGTTCTTC.

This clonotype was observed a handful of times. The chain carries TRBV6-2 or TRBV6-3 and TRBJ2-2; maybe TRBD2 (6 bases). This CDR3 contains 16 residues. Germline V CDR1 and CDR2: MNHEY, SVGEGT. V lost 7 bases and J lost 5, with 20 bases in between. CDR3 coding DNA: TGTGCCAGCACGGCCTTGGGGGGAGAAGTAACCGGGGAGCTGTTTTTT. This translates into CASTALGGEVTGELFF.

This clonotype was seen repeatedly, ten times or more. The chain uses TRBV2 and TRBJ2-7; 7 bases agree with TRBD1. There are 13 residues in the CDR3. CDR1 is SNHLY and CDR2 is FYNNEI in the germline V gene. The ends lost 9 bases at V and 0 bases at J; junction bases unmatched: 5. CDR3 coding DNA: TGTGCCAGAAGCGACAGGGACTCCTACGAGCAGTACTTC. Its protein is CARSDRDSYEQYF.

This clonotype was recorded many times. The chain has TRBV10-3 and TRBJ1-5, with D perhaps matching TRBD1 (6 bases). Trimming pared 0 bases from V and 8 bases from J, leaving 14 bases between. The CDR3 runs 15 residues. The germline V gene has CDR1 ENHRY and CDR2 SYGVKD. CDR3 sequence reads: CAISESIGGPEPQHF. The CDR3 coding sequence is TGTGCCATCAGTGAGTCGATAGGGGGGCCGGAGCCCCAGCATTTT.

The V call is TRBV13, the J call TRBJ2-1; TRBD2 aligns across 9 bases. V lost 4 bases to trimming and J lost 5 bases; unmatched junction nucleotides: 6. CDR3 length: 15 residues. Germline V lookup: CDR1 PRHDT, CDR2 FYEKMQ (reference sequence). The CDR3 DNA reads TGTGCCAGCAGCTACCTGACTAGCGGCCACAATGAGCAGTTCTTC. It specifies CASSYLTSGHNEQFF.